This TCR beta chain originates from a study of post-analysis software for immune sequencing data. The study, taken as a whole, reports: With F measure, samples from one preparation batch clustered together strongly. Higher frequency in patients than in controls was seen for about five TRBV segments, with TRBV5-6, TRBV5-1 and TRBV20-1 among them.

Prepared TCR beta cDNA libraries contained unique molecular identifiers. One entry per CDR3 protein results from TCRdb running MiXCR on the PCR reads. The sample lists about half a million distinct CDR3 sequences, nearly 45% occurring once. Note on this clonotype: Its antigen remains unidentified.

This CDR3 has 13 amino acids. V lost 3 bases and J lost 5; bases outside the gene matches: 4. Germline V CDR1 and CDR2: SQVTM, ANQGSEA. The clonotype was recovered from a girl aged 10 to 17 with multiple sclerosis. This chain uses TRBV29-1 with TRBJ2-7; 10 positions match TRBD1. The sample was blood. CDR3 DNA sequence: TGCAGCGTTGATACGGGACAGGGGAACGAGCAGTACTTC. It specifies CSVDTGQGNEQYF.